Listed below are T cell receptor beta chains from one sample, sequenced in a study of blood T cell repertoires in COVID-19. Assay: immunoSEQ multiplex PCR; the TCRdb copy retains only in-frame clones and omits some. The repertoire holds some 350,000 clones, about 90% seen once, with about 5% in the top ten. Sequenced material: PBMCs or T cells enriched from blood (not recorded which). The origin of the receptors is a man aged 25 to 40 who had recovered from COVID-19. CDR3s include the opening cysteine and the closing phenylalanine or tryptophan. A D gene is named only where the DNA matches it firmly. Size is stated for part of the rows, as once, few or many counts, or as a class when the clone is expanded.

D gene	clone size	CDR3 length	V gene	J gene	CDR3 DNA	CDR3 protein
.	.	13	TRBV10-3	TRBJ2-1	TGTGCCATCCGTCAGGGCGAAACTAATGAGCAGTTCTTC	CAIRQGETNEQFF
TRBD1	few	13	TRBV6-2/TRBV6-3	TRBJ2-3	TGTGCCAGCAGTTCAGGACAGGGAGATACGCAGTATTTT	CASSSGQGDTQYF
.	.	14	TRBV3-1/TRBV3-2	TRBJ1-3	TGTGCCAGCAGCCAAGACCCATCTGGAAACACCATATATTTT	CASSQDPSGNTIYF
.	.	16	TRBV4-1	TRBJ1-3	TGCGCCACCAGGCCGAGTGAACAGAGCTCTGGAAACACCATATATTTT	CATRPSEQSSGNTIYF
.	few	16	TRBV19	TRBJ1-1	TGTGCCAGTAGTCCCCGGGACAAAAAACGGAACACTGAAGCTTTCTTT	CASSPRDKKRNTEAFF
TRBD2	few	18	TRBV9	TRBJ2-2	TGTGCCAGCAGCCCCCTTGGTCGGGGGGGGCCCGGGACCGGGGAGCTGTTTTTT	CASSPLGRGGPGTGELFF
.	few	14	TRBV27	TRBJ2-3	TGTGCCAGCAGTTGGGGGCCCTACACAGATACGCAGTATTTT	CASSWGPYTDTQYF
.	few	15	TRBV2	TRBJ2-7	TGTGCCAGCACCGCGACAGGCTCCTCCTCCTACGAGCAGTACTTC	CASTATGSSSYEQYF
TRBD1	.	14	TRBV28	TRBJ1-2	TGTGCCAGCAGTCCCACAGGGGGTCTCTATGGCTACACCTTC	CASSPTGGLYGYTF
TRBD1	once	16	TRBV28	TRBJ1-5	TGTGCCAGCAGTTCGTTCAGGGGGCAAGGAAATCAGCCCCAGCATTTT	CASSSFRGQGNQPQHF
TRBD1	once	13	TRBV12-3/TRBV12-4	TRBJ1-2	TGTGCCAGCAGGCGACAGGGCAACTATGGCTACACCTTC	CASRRQGNYGYTF
.	.	12	TRBV2	TRBJ2-5	TGTGCCAGCAGTGAAAAGCGGGAGACCCAGTACTTC	CASSEKRETQYF